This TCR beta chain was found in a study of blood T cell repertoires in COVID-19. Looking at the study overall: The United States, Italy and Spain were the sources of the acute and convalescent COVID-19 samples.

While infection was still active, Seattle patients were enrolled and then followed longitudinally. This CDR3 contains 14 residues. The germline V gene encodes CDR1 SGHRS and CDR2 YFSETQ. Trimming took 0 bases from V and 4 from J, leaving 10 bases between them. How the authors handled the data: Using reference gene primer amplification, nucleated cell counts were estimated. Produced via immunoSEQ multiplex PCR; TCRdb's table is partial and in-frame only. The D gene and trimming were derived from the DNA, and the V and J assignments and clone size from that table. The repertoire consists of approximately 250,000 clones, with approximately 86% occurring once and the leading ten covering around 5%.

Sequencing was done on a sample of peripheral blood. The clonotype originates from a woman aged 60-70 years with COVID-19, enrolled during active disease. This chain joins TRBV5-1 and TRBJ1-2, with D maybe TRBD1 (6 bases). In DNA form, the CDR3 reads TGCGCCAGCAGCTTGGGGGGGCTAGTCTATGGCTACACCTTC. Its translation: CASSLGGLVYGYTF. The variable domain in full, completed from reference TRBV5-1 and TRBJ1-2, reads KAGVTQTPRYLIKTRGQQVTLSCSPISGHRSVSWYQQTPGQGLQFLFEYFSETQRNKGNFPGRFSGRQFSNSRSEMNVSTLELGDSALYLCASSLGGLVYGYTFGSGTRLTVV.